Listed below are T cell receptor beta chains from one sample, sequenced in a study of cytomegalovirus exposure and HLA in healthy donors. Using immunoSEQ multiplex PCR, the repertoire was profiled, and TCRdb retains in-frame clones only, with some absent. The sample contains about 330,000 clones, more than 80% of which appear only once. The sequenced sample was PBMCs. Source of these receptors: a woman between 18 and 29 years old in good health and CMV-seronegative. The CDR3 runs from the conserved cysteine through the conserved F or W. D genes are given only for firm matches. A row's size may be missing; if present it is once, few, many or a size class.

d_gene: TRBD1
v_gene: TRBV2
j_gene: TRBJ1-1
abundance: NA
CDR3aa: CASRGVTGRPNTEAFF
CDR3nt: TGTGCCAGCAGGGGGGTGACAGGGCGTCCGAATACTGAAGCTTTCTTT

d_gene: TRBD2
v_gene: TRBV28
j_gene: TRBJ2-1
abundance: NA
CDR3aa: CASSFGTSGTPTGHNEQFF
CDR3nt: TGTGCCAGCAGTTTTGGGACTAGCGGGACGCCCACGGGCCACAATGAGCAGTTCTTC

d_gene: TRBD2
v_gene: TRBV9
j_gene: TRBJ2-1
abundance: NA
CDR3aa: CASSLHASGRDEQFF
CDR3nt: TGTGCCAGCAGCTTACACGCTAGCGGGAGGGATGAGCAGTTCTTC

d_gene: NA
v_gene: TRBV6-1
j_gene: TRBJ1-2
abundance: NA
CDR3aa: CASNRPEDYGYTF
CDR3nt: TGTGCCAGCAATAGACCAGAGGACTATGGCTACACCTTC

d_gene: NA
v_gene: TRBV5-6
j_gene: TRBJ2-2
abundance: NA
CDR3aa: CASSFGVDTGELFF
CDR3nt: TGTGCCAGCAGCTTCGGGGTAGACACCGGGGAGCTGTTTTTT

d_gene: TRBD2
v_gene: TRBV6-6
j_gene: TRBJ2-3
abundance: NA
CDR3aa: CASSKLAGGPDTQYF
CDR3nt: TGTGCCAGCAGCAAACTAGCGGGAGGACCAGATACGCAGTATTTT

d_gene: NA
v_gene: TRBV28
j_gene: TRBJ2-7
abundance: NA
CDR3aa: CASRAGQAVIEQYF
CDR3nt: TGTGCCAGCAGAGCGGGACAGGCTGTAATCGAGCAGTACTTC

d_gene: TRBD1
v_gene: TRBV6-5
j_gene: TRBJ2-7
abundance: once
CDR3aa: CASSTGVGEQYF
CDR3nt: TGTGCCAGCAGCACAGGGGTAGGCGAGCAGTACTTC

d_gene: TRBD1
v_gene: TRBV4-1
j_gene: TRBJ1-4
abundance: NA
CDR3aa: CASQGEEKKLFF
CDR3nt: TGCGCCAGCCAGGGGGAGGAGAAAAAACTGTTTTTT

d_gene: TRBD2
v_gene: TRBV2
j_gene: TRBJ2-1
abundance: few
CDR3aa: CASDLAGLYNEQFF
CDR3nt: TGTGCCAGCGATCTAGCGGGACTCTACAATGAGCAGTTCTTC

d_gene: NA
v_gene: TRBV21-1
j_gene: TRBJ2-1
abundance: NA
CDR3aa: CASSPLGGRYQFF
CDR3nt: TGTGCCAGCAGCCCACTGGGGGGTAGATACCAGTTCTTC

d_gene: NA
v_gene: TRBV19
j_gene: TRBJ1-2
abundance: NA
CDR3aa: CATVGGGYGYTF
CDR3nt: TGTGCCACCGTCGGAGGAGGCTATGGCTACACCTTC

d_gene: NA
v_gene: TRBV9
j_gene: TRBJ2-7
abundance: NA
CDR3aa: CASSVGFSVLYEQYF
CDR3nt: TGTGCCAGCAGCGTAGGTTTCTCGGTGCTCTACGAGCAGTACTTC

d_gene: TRBD2
v_gene: TRBV5-1
j_gene: TRBJ2-1
abundance: NA
CDR3aa: CASYRLAGANEQFF
CDR3nt: TGCGCCAGCTACCGACTAGCGGGAGCAAATGAGCAGTTCTTC

d_gene: NA
v_gene: TRBV4-2
j_gene: TRBJ2-1
abundance: NA
CDR3aa: CASSQGDNEQFF
CDR3nt: TGTGCCAGCAGCCAAGGAGACAATGAGCAGTTCTTC

d_gene: NA
v_gene: TRBV6-1
j_gene: TRBJ2-7
abundance: NA
CDR3aa: CASSEFQGDEQYF
CDR3nt: TGTGCCAGCAGTGAATTCCAGGGTGACGAGCAGTACTTC

d_gene: TRBD1
v_gene: TRBV4-3
j_gene: TRBJ1-2
abundance: NA
CDR3aa: CASSQMQDREDYGYTF
CDR3nt: TGCGCCAGCAGCCAAATGCAGGACAGGGAGGACTATGGCTACACCTTC

d_gene: TRBD1
v_gene: TRBV19
j_gene: TRBJ2-5
abundance: NA
CDR3aa: CASSTGQGGETQYF
CDR3nt: TGTGCCAGTAGTACAGGACAGGGAGGAGAGACCCAGTACTTC

d_gene: NA
v_gene: TRBV12-5
j_gene: TRBJ1-3
abundance: few
CDR3aa: CASGTGSGNTIYF
CDR3nt: TGTGCTAGTGGTACAGGGTCAGGAAACACCATATATTTT

d_gene: TRBD2
v_gene: TRBV5-4
j_gene: TRBJ2-2
abundance: NA
CDR3aa: CASSGGTSGGTRELFF
CDR3nt: TGTGCCAGCAGCGGCGGGACTAGCGGAGGTACTAGGGAGCTGTTTTTT

d_gene: TRBD2
v_gene: TRBV29-1
j_gene: TRBJ2-3
abundance: NA
CDR3aa: CSVEGVTSGRPTDTQYF
CDR3nt: TGCAGCGTTGAAGGAGTGACTAGCGGGAGGCCTACAGATACGCAGTATTTT

d_gene: NA
v_gene: TRBV9
j_gene: TRBJ2-7
abundance: NA
CDR3aa: CASSVYADSYEQYF
CDR3nt: TGTGCCAGCAGCGTATATGCGGACTCCTACGAGCAGTACTTC

d_gene: NA
v_gene: TRBV6-5
j_gene: TRBJ2-3
abundance: once
CDR3aa: CASRTKETYTDTQYF
CDR3nt: TGTGCCAGCAGGACTAAGGAGACCTACACAGATACGCAGTATTTT

d_gene: TRBD2
v_gene: TRBV5-1
j_gene: TRBJ2-7
abundance: few
CDR3aa: CASSTRLAGVNEQYF
CDR3nt: TGCGCCAGCAGCACCCGACTAGCGGGAGTGAACGAGCAGTACTTC

d_gene: NA
v_gene: TRBV7-8
j_gene: TRBJ1-5
abundance: NA
CDR3aa: CASSLVPGNQPQHF
CDR3nt: TGTGCCAGCAGCTTAGTCCCCGGCAATCAGCCCCAGCATTTT

d_gene: NA
v_gene: TRBV10-3
j_gene: TRBJ2-1
abundance: once
CDR3aa: CAISEGANEQFF
CDR3nt: TGTGCCATCAGTGAAGGGGCCAATGAGCAGTTCTTC

d_gene: NA
v_gene: TRBV28
j_gene: TRBJ1-1
abundance: NA
CDR3aa: CASRVGTTGVAFF
CDR3nt: TGTGCCAGCCGGGTTGGAACGACAGGTGTGGCTTTCTTT